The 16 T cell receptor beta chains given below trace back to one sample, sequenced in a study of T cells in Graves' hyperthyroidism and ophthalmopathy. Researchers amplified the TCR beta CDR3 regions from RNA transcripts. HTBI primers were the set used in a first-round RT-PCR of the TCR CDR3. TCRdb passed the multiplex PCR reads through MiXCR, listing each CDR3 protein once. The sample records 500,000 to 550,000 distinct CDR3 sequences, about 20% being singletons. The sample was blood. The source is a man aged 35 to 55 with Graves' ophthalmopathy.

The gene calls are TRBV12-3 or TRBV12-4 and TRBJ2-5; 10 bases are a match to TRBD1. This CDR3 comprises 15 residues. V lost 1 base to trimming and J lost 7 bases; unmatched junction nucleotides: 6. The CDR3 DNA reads TGTGCCAGCAGTTTAGAGACAGGGGGCAGGAGGACCCAGTACTTC. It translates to CASSLETGGRRTQYF.

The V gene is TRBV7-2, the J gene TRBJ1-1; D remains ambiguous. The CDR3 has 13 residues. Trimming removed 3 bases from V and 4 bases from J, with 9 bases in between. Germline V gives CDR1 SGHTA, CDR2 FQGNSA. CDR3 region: CASSLEDFTEAFF. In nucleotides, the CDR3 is TGTGCCAGCAGCTTGGAAGACTTCACTGAAGCTTTCTTT.

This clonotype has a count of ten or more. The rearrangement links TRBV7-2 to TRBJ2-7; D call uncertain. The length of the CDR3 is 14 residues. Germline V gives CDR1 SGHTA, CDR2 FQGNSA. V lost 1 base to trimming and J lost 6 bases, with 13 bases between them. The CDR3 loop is CASSLGGNSPEQYF. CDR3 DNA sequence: TGTGCCAGCAGCTTAGGCGGAAACTCCCCCGAGCAGTACTTC.

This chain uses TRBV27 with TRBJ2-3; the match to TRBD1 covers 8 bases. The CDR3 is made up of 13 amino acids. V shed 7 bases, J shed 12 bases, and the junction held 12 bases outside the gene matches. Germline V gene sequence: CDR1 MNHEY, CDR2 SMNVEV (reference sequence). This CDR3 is CASISTDRGVQYF. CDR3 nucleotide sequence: TGTGCCAGCATCTCAACTGACAGGGGTGTTCAGTATTTT.

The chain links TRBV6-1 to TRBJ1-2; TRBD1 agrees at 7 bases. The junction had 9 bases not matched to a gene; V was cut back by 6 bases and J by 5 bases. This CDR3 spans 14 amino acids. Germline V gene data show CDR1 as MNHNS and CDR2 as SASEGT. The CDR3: CASRPTGTVYGYTF. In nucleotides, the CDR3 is TGTGCCAGCAGACCGACCGGGACAGTTTATGGCTACACCTTC.

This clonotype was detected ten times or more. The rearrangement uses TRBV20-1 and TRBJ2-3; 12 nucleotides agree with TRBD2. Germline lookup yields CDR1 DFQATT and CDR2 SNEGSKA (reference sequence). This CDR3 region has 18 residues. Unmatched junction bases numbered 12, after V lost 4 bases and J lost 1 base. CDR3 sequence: CSATQLLGTSGRTDTQYF. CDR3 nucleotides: TGCAGTGCTACACAACTACTCGGGACTAGCGGGCGCACAGATACGCAGTATTTT.

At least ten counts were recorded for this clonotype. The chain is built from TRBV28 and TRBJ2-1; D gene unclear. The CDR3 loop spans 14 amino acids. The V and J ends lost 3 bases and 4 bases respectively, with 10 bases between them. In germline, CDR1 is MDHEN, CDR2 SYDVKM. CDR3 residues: CASSLERIYNEQFF. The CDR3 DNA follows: TGTGCCAGCAGTTTGGAGCGTATATACAATGAGCAGTTCTTC.

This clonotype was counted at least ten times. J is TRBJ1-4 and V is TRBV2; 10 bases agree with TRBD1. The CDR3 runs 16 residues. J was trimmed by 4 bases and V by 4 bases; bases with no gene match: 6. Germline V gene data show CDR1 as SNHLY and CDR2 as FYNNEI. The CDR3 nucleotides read TGTGCCAGCAGTGGACAGGGGGCAGGTTTTAATGAAAAACTGTTTTTT. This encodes CASSGQGAGFNEKLFF.

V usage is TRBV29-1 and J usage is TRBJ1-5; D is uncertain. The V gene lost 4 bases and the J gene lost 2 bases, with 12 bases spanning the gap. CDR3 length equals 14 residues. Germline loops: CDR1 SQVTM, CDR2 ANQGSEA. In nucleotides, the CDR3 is TGCAGCGTTGGGGTAGCCCCCGGCAATCAGCCCCAGCATTTT. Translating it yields CSVGVAPGNQPQHF.

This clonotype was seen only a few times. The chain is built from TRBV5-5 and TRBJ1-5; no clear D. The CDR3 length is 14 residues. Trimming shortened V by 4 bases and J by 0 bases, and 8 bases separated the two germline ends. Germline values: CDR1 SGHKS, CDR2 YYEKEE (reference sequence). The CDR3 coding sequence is TGTGCCAGCAGCCCGACCACTAGCAATCAGCCCCAGCATTTT. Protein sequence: CASSPTTSNQPQHF.

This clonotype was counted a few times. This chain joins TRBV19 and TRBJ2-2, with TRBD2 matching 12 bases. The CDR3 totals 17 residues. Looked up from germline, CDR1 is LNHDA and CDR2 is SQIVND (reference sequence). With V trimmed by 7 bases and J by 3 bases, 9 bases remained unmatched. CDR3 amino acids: CASIASGRASYTGELFF. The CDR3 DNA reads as TGTGCCAGTATTGCTAGCGGGAGGGCCTCCTACACCGGGGAGCTGTTTTTT.

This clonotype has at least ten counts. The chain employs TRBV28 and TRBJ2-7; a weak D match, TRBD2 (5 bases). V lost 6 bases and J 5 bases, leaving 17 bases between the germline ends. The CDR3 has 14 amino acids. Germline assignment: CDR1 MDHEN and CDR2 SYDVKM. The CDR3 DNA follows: TGTGCCAGCAGCCCACGAGGGAGTCGGGACGAGCAGTACTTC. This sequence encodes CASSPRGSRDEQYF.

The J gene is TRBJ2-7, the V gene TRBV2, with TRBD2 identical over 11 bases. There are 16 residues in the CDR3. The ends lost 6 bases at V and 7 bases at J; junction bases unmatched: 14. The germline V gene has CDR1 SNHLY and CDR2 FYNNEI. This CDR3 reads CASSRLLAGGPREQYF. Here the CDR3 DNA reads TGTGCCAGCAGCCGACTTTTAGCGGGGGGGCCCCGGGAGCAGTACTTC.

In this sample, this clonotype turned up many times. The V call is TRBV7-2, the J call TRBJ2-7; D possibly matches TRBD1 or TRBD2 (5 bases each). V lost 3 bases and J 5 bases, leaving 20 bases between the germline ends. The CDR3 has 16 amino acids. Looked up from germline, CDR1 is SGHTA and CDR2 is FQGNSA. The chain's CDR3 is CASSFGDPRGAHEQYF. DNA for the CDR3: TGTGCCAGCAGCTTTGGGGACCCCCGGGGAGCCCACGAGCAGTACTTC.

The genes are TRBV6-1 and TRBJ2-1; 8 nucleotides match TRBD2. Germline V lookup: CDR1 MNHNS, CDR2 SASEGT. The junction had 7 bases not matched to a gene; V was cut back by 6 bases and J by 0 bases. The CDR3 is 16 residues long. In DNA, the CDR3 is TGTGCCAGCAGCCTAACTAGCGGATACTCCTACAATGAGCAGTTCTTC. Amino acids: CASSLTSGYSYNEQFF.

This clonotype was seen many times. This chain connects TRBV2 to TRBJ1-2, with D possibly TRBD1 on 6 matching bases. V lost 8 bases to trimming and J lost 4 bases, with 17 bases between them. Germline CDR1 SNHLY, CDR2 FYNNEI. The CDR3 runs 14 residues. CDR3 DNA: TGTGCCAGCGACGACACAGGGAGAAGCTATGGCTACACCTTC. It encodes CASDDTGRSYGYTF.